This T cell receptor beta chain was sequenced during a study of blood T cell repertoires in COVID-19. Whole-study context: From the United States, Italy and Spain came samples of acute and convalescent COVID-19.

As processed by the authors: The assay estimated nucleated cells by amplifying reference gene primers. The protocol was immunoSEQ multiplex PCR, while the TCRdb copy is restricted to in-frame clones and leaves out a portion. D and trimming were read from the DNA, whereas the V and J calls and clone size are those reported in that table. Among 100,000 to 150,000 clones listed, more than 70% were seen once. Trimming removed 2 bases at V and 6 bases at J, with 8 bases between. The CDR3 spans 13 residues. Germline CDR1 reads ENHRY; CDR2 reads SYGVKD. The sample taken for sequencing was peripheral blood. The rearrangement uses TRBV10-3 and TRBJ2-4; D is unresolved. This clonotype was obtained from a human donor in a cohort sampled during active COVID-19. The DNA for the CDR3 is TGTGCCATCAGTGAGGGAACAGCAAACATTCAGTACTTC. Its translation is CAISEGTANIQYF.